This T cell receptor beta chain appears in the sequencing data of a study of blood T cell repertoires in COVID-19. About the research overall: The United States, Italy and Spain provided the acute and convalescent COVID-19 samples.

Within 2 weeks of study entry, exposed participants had contacted a PCR-confirmed or clinician-diagnosed COVID-19 case. Some clones are missing from TCRdb's copy, which holds only in-frame ones; the method was immunoSEQ multiplex PCR. The table records fewer than 350,000 clones, roughly 85% of them present only once. Germline V gene sequence: CDR1 SGHAT, CDR2 FQNNGV. The CDR3 loop spans 13 amino acids. V gave up 5 bases and J gave up 8 bases, with 12 bases separating them. The sequenced sample was PBMCs or T cells enriched from blood (not recorded which). The clonotype was recovered from a woman in her twenties or thirties who had been exposed to COVID-19. V gene TRBV11-2 combines with J gene TRBJ1-4; D possibly corresponds to TRBD1 (6 bases). The CDR3 region has the DNA TGTGCCAGCAGCCGATCAACAGGGGAAAAACTGTTTTTT. This sequence encodes CASSRSTGEKLFF. Based on the CDR3 plus reference TRBV11-2 and TRBJ1-4, the full variable domain is EAGVAQSPRYKIIEKRQSVAFWCNPISGHATLYWYQQILGQGPKLLIQFQNNGVVDDSQLPKDRFSAERLKGVDSTLKIQPAKLEDSAVYLCASSRSTGEKLFFGSGTQLSVL.